This TCR beta chain came from a study of Graves' ophthalmopathy and Graves' hyperthyroidism. The study's findings and limits: The model reached 55% to 71% sensitivity and around 72% specificity for predicting ophthalmopathy progression.

The CDR3 runs to 13 residues. J lost 2 bases, V lost 8 bases, and 5 bases had no gene match. Amplification from RNA transcripts yielded the TCR beta CDR3 regions. A first-round RT-PCR used HTBI primers, followed by a second-round multiplex PCR. TCRdb fed the multiplex PCR reads into MiXCR, producing one record per CDR3 protein. The data show almost 750,000 distinct CDR3 sequences, with 40% seen just once and 40% to 45% held by the top ten. Ten or more counts support this clonotype. The target antigen is unknown. This receptor was obtained from an adult man with Graves' ophthalmopathy. The chain combines TRBV12-3 or TRBV12-4 with TRBJ1-2; 7 bases are shared with TRBD1. Source material: peripheral blood. CDR3 region: CASRRDRNYGYTF. In DNA form, the CDR3 reads TGTGCCAGCCGCCGGGACAGAAACTATGGCTACACCTTC.